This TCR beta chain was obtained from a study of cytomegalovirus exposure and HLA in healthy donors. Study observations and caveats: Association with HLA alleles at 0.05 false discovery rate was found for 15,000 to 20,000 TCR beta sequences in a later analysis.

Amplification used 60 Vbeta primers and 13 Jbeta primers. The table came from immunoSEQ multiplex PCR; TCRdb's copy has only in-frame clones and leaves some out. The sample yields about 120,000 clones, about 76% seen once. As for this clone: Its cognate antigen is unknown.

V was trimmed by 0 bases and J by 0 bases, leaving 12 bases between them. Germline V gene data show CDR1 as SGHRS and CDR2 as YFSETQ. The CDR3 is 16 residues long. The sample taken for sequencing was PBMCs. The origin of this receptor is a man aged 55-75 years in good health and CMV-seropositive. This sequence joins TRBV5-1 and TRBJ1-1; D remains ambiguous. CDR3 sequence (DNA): TGCGCCAGCAGCTTGGAGGGCAGCGGGATGAACACTGAAGCTTTCTTT. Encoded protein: CASSLEGSGMNTEAFF.